This is a list of T cell receptor beta chains from one sample in a study of OX40 agonist ivuxolimab in advanced cancers. Clones were read by immunoSEQ multiplex PCR, and TCRdb kept only the in-frame ones, dropping some. Of 70,000 or so clones in the sample, approximately 80% are singletons; the top ten hold less than 6.5%. The sequencing used CD4+ or CD8+ T cells sorted from blood, collected in a trial of the OX40 agonist ivuxolimab. All receptors come from an adult with an advanced solid tumor such as melanoma, head and neck, liver or kidney cancer. Each CDR3 is given without its conserved first and last residue.

>TRBJ2-1|TRBV7-9
ASSLHEQF
>TRBJ2-6|TRBV28
ASTDTGANVLT
>TRBJ2-5|TRBV6-5
ASSYIDVKETQY
>TRBJ2-7|TRBV9
ASSVRTGDEQY
>TRBJ2-6|TRBV19
ASSIWGSGANVLT
>TRBJ1-1|TRBV6-6
ASSYRDTEAF
>TRBJ1-5|TRBV6-5
ASSYGVTQPQH
>TRBJ2-3|TRBV7-9
ASSPGGSNADTQY
>TRBJ1-2|TRBV6-5
ASSESRQPYGYT
>TRBJ1-1|TRBV7-3
ASSLSGLNTEAF
>TRBJ2-3|TRBV7-9
ASSGHLDTQY
>TRBJ2-7|TRBV6-6
ASSYSSAGYEQY
>TRBJ1-5|TRBV6-5
ASSALRQAQGPQH
>TRBJ2-5|TRBV4-3
ASSQDRGRGGETQY
>TRBJ2-1|TRBV19
ASSARLAAAARNEQF
>TRBJ1-3|TRBV2
ASSRQGNSGSTIY
>NA|TRBV28
ASRLAGVSYEQY
>NA|TRBV7-9
ASSFKLGTSGSGYEQY
>TRBJ1-1|TRBV7-2
ASSLEGGSGTTEAF
>TRBJ2-5|TRBV14
ASSQGFIAGGQETQY
>TRBJ1-2|TRBV30
AWSKDRDWGYGYT
>TRBJ2-7|TRBV9
ASSPRTGDEQY
>TRBJ1-4|TRBV28
ASSSRTGASEKLF
>TRBJ1-2|TRBV5-4
ASSLDRAWKDYGYT